This note documents a single T cell receptor beta chain sequence. The sample originates from a study of blood T cell repertoires in COVID-19. About the research overall: From the United States, Italy and Spain came samples of acute and convalescent COVID-19. From T cells, B-cell-depleted T cells, or PBMCs came the material, which was cDNA or gDNA.

Measured with immunoSEQ multiplex PCR; TCRdb has only the in-frame clones, and not every one. The data hold about 210,000 clones, with about 83% observed a single time. The CDR3 spans 15 residues. J gave up 4 bases and V 4 bases, and 7 bases lay outside the gene matches. Germline values: CDR1 LNHDA, CDR2 SQIVND (reference sequence). This receptor was taken from a woman between 40 and 55 years old with active or convalescent COVID-19. The specimen sequenced was peripheral blood. The chain has TRBV19 and TRBJ1-2; 9 bases are shared with TRBD1. The CDR3 sequence is CASSNPGQGGYGYTF. The DNA of the CDR3 is TGTGCCAGTAGTAATCCGGGACAGGGAGGCTATGGCTACACCTTC.